The 4 T cell receptor beta chains below were found in one sample sequenced in a study of tumor and adjacent non-tumor tissue in lung cancer. Three rounds of nested PCR, following a modified ARM-PCR protocol, produced the TCRbeta library. A single record per CDR3 protein comes from TCRdb applying MiXCR to the multiplex PCR reads. This table has approximately 150,000 distinct CDR3 sequences, approximately 72% appearing once. This sample's RNA came from whole unsorted tissue. Material: lung tumor tissue. The origin of the receptors is a man aged 55-75 years with small cell lung cancer.

Points on this clonotype: This may be a read error: a much more frequent sequence differs by one nucleotide. The V and J genes are TRBV29-1 and TRBJ2-3; D may correspond to TRBD1 or TRBD2 (5 bases each). V lost 3 bases and J 2 bases, leaving 12 bases between the germline ends. The CDR3 spans 14 residues. Germline CDR1 reads SQVTM; CDR2 reads ANQGSEA. This chain's CDR3 is CSVERGRATDTQYF. The CDR3 DNA is TGCAGCGTTGAGAGGGGCAGAGCCACAGATACGCAGTATTTT.

CDR3 DNA: TGCAGTGCCGAGGGACTAGTTTGCTCAGATACGCAGTATTTT. This translates into CSAEGLVCSDTQYF. The chain recombines TRBV20-1 with TRBJ2-3; 8 positions match TRBD2. The CDR3 totals 14 residues. The germline gives CDR1 DFQATT, CDR2 SNEGSKA (reference sequence). Trimming at V came to 6 bases and at J to 4 bases, leaving 9 bases not matched to a gene.

The chain's CDR3 is CASSFAGTGDEILFF. CDR3 nucleotide sequence: TGTGCCAGCAGTTTTGCCGGGACAGGGGATGAGATACTGTTTTTT. The genes are TRBV6-5 and TRBJ1-4; 10 nucleotides align to TRBD1. The V segment lost 4 bases and the J segment 13 bases; nucleotides outside the gene matches: 12. The CDR3 has 15 amino acids. Germline-derived CDR1 and CDR2 are MNHEY and SVGAGI.

In the case of this clonotype: One end of the junction does not line up with germline, which may come from a read error. CDR3 amino acids: CASSQGRDSGRDKQCF. The DNA for the CDR3 is TGCGCCAGCAGCCAAGGCCGGGACAGTGGCAGGGACAAGCAGTGCTTC. The rearrangement joins TRBV4-1 to TRBJ2-7; 7 nucleotides align to TRBD1. The CDR3 length is 16 residues. Looked up from germline, CDR1 is MGHRA and CDR2 is YSYEKL.